This entry describes one T cell receptor beta chain. This clone has just a few counts. This receptor's antigen is unknown. Base qualities are not recorded, but no much larger clone differs from it by a single base. The data are from a study of CD8+ T cells in alopecia areata (dated 2018 in TCRdb). In terms of the full investigation: Treated patients were enrolled in an open-label pilot trial of oral tofacitinib, 5 to 10 mg twice daily, for moderate-to-severe alopecia areata. Patients received tofacitinib for 6 to 18 months and were then followed off drug for 6 months to check for delayed response and recurrence. In treated patients, disease severity was measured using the SALT score, which gives the percentage of scalp surface area affected. To study T cell clonal expansion in alopecia areata, the researchers applied high-throughput TCRbeta sequencing to both the C3H/HeJ mouse model and human patients. Human TCRbeta sequencing covered scalp tissue and sorted CD4+ and CD8+ peripheral blood T cells from patchy and totalis/universalis alopecia areata patients and healthy controls. Biopsies were taken from tofacitinib-treated patients at baseline and again at 4 and 24 weeks into treatment, and several of those patients also had a later scalp biopsy. Scalp clonality was compared among normal scalp (n=4), patchy alopecia areata scalp (n=8), and alopecia totalis/universalis scalp (n=8). RNA was obtained with the PAXgene miRNA kit for fixed scalp, the miRNeasy kit for PBMCs, and the RNeasy kit for mouse skin. Amplification of TCRbeta CDR3 regions was done by immunoSEQ multiplex PCR using 35 Vbeta forward primers and 13 Jbeta reverse primers.

From the cysteine through the phenylalanine, the CDR3 covers 14 amino acids. The read is trimmed to its CDR3 DNA, 42 bases read in frame from base 1. The CDR1 and CDR2 encoded by the germline V gene are SGHTS and YDEGEE. From V the trimming removes 5 bases and from J it removes 5 bases, while the gene matches leave 3 bases of the junction unaccounted for. Library construction relied on the immunoSEQ multiplex PCR assay. RNA was extracted from all samples and reverse transcribed into cDNA as template for TCR sequencing. First-strand cDNA was synthesized using SuperScript III with a 2:1 mix of oligo-dT and random hexamers. A synthetic immune receptor repertoire was used to measure amplification bias, and any remaining bias was corrected computationally. The original pipeline was this. Raw reads were preprocessed to remove errors, and CDR3 was defined according to IMGT conventions as the region from the conserved cysteine to phenylalanine. Clonality was computed as 1 minus the Shannon entropy, with the entropy normalized by log2 of the number of productive unique TCRs. Scalp TCRbeta sequences were cross-referenced with sorted blood CD4 and CD8 repertoires so that the CD4 or CD8 identity of scalp clones could be inferred. The source is immuneACCESS, and TCRdb retained only in-frame sequences with V and J called. Part of the clones is not carried over; for the studies checked, unresolved V genes explain less than half of this, and the remainder is unexplained. V and J calls and clone size are given by that table; D and trimming were obtained from the DNA. The sample contains 200,000 to 250,000 clones, about three fifths of them found a single time. Roughly 4.2% of the sample is taken by the ten largest.

Sample time point, as interpreted from the label and publication: around 4 weeks on oral tofacitinib. The treatment or condition label, read with the paper, signifies: oral pan-JAK inhibitor, 5-10 mg twice daily. Peripheral blood and lesional scalp punch biopsies were obtained from patients with alopecia areata. After PBMCs were isolated by density centrifugation and stained for CD3, CD4 and CD8, a FACSAria was used to sort CD4+ and CD8+ T cells. Study-wide findings and limitations: Shared TCR sequences between patients were less evident than in mice, which may be partly attributable to HLA diversity in the patient population. The treated cohort was small, with a single nonresponder, so links between baseline CD8+ expansion and response need larger studies. During tofacitinib treatment, many expanded lesional clones stuck around in both scalp and blood, and this persistence may partly explain why relapse happens after treatment is stopped. Compared with normal scalp, lesional scalp, particularly in alopecia totalis/universalis, had higher clonality and more expanded CD8+ clones, which suggests antigenic drive. With tofacitinib, both scalp clonality and the number of expanded CD8+ clones among the top 100 scalp clones went down significantly. Resident alphabeta T cells in normal human skin are also sequenced, complicating scalp TCR repertoire analysis, unlike mouse skin dominated by gammadelta T cells.

This sequence uses TRBV5-8 and TRBJ1-6, with 8 bases matching TRBD1. This material consisted of CD4+ T cells sorted from blood, taken at week 4, from a patient treated with tofacitinib. This TCR was recovered from a human donor with alopecia areata. CDR3 sequence: CASRDRADNSPLHF. Here is the DNA: TGTGCCAGCAGGGACAGGGCGGATAATTCACCCCTCCACTTT.